The present entry profiles one T cell receptor (beta chain) with its context. Germline V gene sequence: CDR1 MGHRA, CDR2 YSYEKL. V was shortened by 1 base and J by 0 bases, with 16 bases between the two germline ends. CDR3 length equals 18 residues. This sample was included in a study of OX40 agonist ivuxolimab in advanced cancers. Study at large: Ivuxolimab is a fully human IgG2 antibody that activates OX40 (CD134). Patients with prior anti-PD-1, anti-PD-L1 or anti-CTLA-4 therapy were eligible; 40% had some.

Profiled with immunoSEQ multiplex PCR; TCRdb holds only in-frame clones, not every one. The table has about 48,000 clones, more than 75% seen once; the top ten hold around 1.8%. This receptor was taken from an adult with an advanced solid tumor such as melanoma, head and neck, liver or kidney cancer. The sample in question was CD4+ or CD8+ T cells sorted from blood, obtained in a trial of the OX40 agonist ivuxolimab. The V call is TRBV4-1, the J call TRBJ2-1, with unresolved D. DNA for the CDR3: TGCGCCAGCAGCCAAGGAGTGGGTTACGGAAGCTCCTACAATGAGCAGTTCTTC. Translated: CASSQGVGYGSSYNEQFF.